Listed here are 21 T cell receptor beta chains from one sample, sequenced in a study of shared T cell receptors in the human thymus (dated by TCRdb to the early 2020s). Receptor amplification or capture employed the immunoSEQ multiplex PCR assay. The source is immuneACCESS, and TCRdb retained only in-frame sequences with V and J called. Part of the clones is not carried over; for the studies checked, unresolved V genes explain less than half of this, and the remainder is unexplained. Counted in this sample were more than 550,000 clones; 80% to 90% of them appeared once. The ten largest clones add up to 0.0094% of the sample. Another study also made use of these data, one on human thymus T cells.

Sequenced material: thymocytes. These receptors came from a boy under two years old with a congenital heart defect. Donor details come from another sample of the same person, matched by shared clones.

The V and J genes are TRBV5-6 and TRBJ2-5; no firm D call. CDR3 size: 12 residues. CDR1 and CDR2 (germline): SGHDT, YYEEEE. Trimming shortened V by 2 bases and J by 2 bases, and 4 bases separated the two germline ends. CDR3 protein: CASSLQQETQYF. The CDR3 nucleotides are TGTGCCAGCAGCTTACAACAAGAGACCCAGTACTTC.

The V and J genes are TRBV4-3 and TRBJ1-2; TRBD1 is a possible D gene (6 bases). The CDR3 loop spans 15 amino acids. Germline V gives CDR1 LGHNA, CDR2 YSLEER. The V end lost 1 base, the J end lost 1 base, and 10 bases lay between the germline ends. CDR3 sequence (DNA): TGCGCCAGCAGCCAAGGAACAGGGCTTAACTATGGCTACACCTTC. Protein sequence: CASSQGTGLNYGYTF.

The CDR3 bases are TGCGCCAGCAGCCAAGCCCCGGGACTAGTAAACAATGAGCAGTTCTTC. Translating gives CASSQAPGLVNNEQFF. This chain connects TRBV4-1 to TRBJ2-1; TRBD2 agrees at 8 bases. The CDR3 totals 16 residues. Germline values: CDR1 MGHRA, CDR2 YSYEKL. V lost 1 base to trimming and J lost 5 bases; unmatched junction nucleotides: 7.

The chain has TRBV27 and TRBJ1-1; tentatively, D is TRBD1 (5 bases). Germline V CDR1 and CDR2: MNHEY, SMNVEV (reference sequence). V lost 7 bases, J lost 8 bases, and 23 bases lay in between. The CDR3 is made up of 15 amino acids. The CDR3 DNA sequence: TGTGCCAGCACCTTAACGGGAGGAGGTCCAGGGGAAGCTTTCTTT. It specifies CASTLTGGGPGEAFF.

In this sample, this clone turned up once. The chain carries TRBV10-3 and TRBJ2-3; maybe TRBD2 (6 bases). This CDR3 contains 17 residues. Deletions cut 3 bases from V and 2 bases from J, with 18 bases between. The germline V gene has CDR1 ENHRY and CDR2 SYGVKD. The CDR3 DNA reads TGTGCCATCAGTGATGAGCTTTTGGGGACTCTCACAGATACGCAGTATTTT. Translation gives CAISDELLGTLTDTQYF.

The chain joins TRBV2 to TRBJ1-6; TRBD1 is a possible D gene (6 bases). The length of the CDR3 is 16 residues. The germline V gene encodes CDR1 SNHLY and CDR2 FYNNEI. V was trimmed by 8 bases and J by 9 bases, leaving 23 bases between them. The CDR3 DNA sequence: TGTGCCAGCCCCCAGCATTCCAGGGGATGGGTTTCACCCCTCCACTTT. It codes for CASPQHSRGWVSPLHF.

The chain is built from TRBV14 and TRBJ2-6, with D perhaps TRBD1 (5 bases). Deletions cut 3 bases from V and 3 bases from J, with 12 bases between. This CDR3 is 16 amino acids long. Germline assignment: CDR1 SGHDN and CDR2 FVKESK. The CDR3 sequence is CASSQRQIDGANVLTF. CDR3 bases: TGTGCCAGCAGCCAGCGACAGATTGATGGGGCCAACGTCCTGACTTTC.

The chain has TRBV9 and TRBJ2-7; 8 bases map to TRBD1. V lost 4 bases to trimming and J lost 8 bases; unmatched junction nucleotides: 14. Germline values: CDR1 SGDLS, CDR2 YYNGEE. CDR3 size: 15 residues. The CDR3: CASSPSRDRNSKQYF. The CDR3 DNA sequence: TGTGCCAGCAGCCCTTCGAGGGACAGGAACTCTAAGCAGTACTTC.

The CDR3 nucleotides read TGCGCCAGCAGCCAATTTAGACTAGCGGGAGCCCCTTACGAGCAGTACTTC. Translation gives CASSQFRLAGAPYEQYF. The rearrangement uses TRBV4-3 and TRBJ2-7, with 12 bases matching TRBD2. Unmatched junction bases numbered 9, after V lost 2 bases and J lost 4 bases. This CDR3 has 17 amino acids. Looked up from germline, CDR1 is LGHNA and CDR2 is YSLEER.

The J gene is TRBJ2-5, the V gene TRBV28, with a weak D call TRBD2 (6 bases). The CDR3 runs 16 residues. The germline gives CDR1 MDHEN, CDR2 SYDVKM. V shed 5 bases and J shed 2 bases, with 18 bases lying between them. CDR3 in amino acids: CASSSYGGPEQETQYF. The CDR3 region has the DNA TGTGCCAGCAGTAGTTACGGGGGACCTGAGCAAGAGACCCAGTACTTC.

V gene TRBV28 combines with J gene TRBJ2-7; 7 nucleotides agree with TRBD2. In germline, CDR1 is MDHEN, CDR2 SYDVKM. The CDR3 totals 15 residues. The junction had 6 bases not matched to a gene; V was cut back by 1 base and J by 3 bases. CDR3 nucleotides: TGTGCCAGCAGTTTATCAGGGCGGGGGATCTACGAGCAGTACTTC. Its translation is CASSLSGRGIYEQYF.

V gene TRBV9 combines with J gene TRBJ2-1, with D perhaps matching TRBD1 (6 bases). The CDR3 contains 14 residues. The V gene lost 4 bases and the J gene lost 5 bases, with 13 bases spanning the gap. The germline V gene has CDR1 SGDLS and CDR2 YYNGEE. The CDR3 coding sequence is TGTGCCAGCAGCATCAACAGGGAGAACAATGAGCAGTTCTTC. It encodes CASSINRENNEQFF.

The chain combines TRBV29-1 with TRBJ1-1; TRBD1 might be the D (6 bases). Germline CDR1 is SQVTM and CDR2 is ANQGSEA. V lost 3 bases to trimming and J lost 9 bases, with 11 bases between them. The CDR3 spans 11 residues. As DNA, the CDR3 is TGCAGCGTTGAGGTGGGGACAAAAGCTTTCTTT. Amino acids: CSVEVGTKAFF.

CDR3 residues: CASSARDRAYNEQFF. DNA for the CDR3: TGCGCCAGCAGCGCCCGAGACAGGGCCTACAATGAGCAGTTCTTC. The V call is TRBV5-1, the J call TRBJ2-1, with TRBD1 matching over 7 bases. The germline V gene encodes CDR1 SGHRS and CDR2 YFSETQ. V lost 4 bases, J lost 2 bases, and 6 bases stayed unmatched. CDR3 length: 15 amino acids.

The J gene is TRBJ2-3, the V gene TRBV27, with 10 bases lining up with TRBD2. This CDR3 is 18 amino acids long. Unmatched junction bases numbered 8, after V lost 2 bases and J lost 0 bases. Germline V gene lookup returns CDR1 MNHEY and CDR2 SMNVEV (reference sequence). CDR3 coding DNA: TGTGCCAGCAGTTTAAGGGCTAGCGGGAGATTTAGCACAGATACGCAGTATTTT. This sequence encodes CASSLRASGRFSTDTQYF.

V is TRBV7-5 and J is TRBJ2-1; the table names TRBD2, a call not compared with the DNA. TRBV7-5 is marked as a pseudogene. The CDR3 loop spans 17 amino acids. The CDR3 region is CVRSLVWAGRVINEQFF. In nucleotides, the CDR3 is TGTGTCAGAAGCTTAGTTTGGGCAGGGAGGGTTATCAATGAGCAGTTCTTC.

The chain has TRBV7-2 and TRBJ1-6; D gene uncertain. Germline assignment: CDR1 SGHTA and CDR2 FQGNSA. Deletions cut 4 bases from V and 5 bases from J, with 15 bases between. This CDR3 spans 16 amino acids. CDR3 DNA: TGTGCCAGCAGCTCCGCCAGGCCTCTCCATAATTCACCCCTCCACTTT. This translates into CASSSARPLHNSPLHF. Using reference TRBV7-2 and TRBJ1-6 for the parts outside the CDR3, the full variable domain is GAGVSQSPSNKVTEKGKDVELRCDPISGHTALYWYRQSLGQGLEFLIYFQGNSAPDKSGLPSDRFSAERTGGSVSTLTIQRTQQEDSAVYLCASSSARPLHNSPLHFGNGTRLTVT.

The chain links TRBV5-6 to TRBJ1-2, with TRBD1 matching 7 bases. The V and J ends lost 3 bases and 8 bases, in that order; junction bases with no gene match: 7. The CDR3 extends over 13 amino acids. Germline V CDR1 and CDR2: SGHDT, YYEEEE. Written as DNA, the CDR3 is TGTGCCAGCAGCTCTAGACAGGGTAGGGGCTACACCTTC. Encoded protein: CASSSRQGRGYTF. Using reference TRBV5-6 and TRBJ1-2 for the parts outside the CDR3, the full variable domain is DAGVTQSPTHLIKTRGQQVTLRCSPKSGHDTVSWYQQALGQGPQFIFQYYEEEERQRGNFPDRFSGHQFPNYSSELNVNALLLGDSALYLCASSSRQGRGYTFGSGTRLTVV.

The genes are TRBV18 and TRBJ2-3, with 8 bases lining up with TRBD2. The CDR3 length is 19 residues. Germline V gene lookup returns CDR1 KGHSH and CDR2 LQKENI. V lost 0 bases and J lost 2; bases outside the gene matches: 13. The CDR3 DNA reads TGTGCCAGCTCACCACCGGGTAGCGGGACTACCCTACACACAGATACGCAGTATTTT. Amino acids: CASSPPGSGTTLHTDTQYF.

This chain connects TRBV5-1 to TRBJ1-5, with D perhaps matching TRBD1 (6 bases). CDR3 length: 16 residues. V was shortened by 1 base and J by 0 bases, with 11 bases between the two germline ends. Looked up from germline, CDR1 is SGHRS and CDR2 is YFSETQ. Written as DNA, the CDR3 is TGCGCCAGCAGCTTGAAATCGGGACATAGCAATCAGCCCCAGCATTTT. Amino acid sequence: CASSLKSGHSNQPQHF.

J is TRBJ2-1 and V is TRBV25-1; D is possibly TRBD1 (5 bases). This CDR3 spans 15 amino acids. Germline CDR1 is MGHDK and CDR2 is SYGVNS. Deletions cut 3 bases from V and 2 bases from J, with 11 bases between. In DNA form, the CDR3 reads TGTGCCAGCAGTGATGGGGCAGATCCCTACAATGAGCAGTTCTTC. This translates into CASSDGADPYNEQFF.